This entry lists 25 T cell receptor beta chains sequenced from one sample in a study of shared clonotypes between healthy human individuals. Generated by immunoSEQ multiplex PCR, the TCRdb table keeps only in-frame clones and is missing some. This table has millions of clones, 90% to 95% appearing once. Sequenced: naive CD4+ T cells sorted from blood. Regarding subset: CD45RA+ positively selected. Receptors originate from a man between 18 and 35 years old in good health.

V gene TRBV7-8 combines with J gene TRBJ2-7; 8 bases map to TRBD2. This CDR3 region has 16 residues. The germline CDR1 and CDR2 sequences are SGHVS and FQNEAQ. J was trimmed by 2 bases and V by 5 bases; bases with no gene match: 11. CDR3 sequence: CASSRRGGSGTYEQYF. The CDR3 DNA sequence: TGTGCCAGCAGCCGCCGGGGGGGTAGCGGTACCTACGAGCAGTACTTC. The full variable domain, completed using reference TRBV7-8 and TRBJ2-7, is GAGVSQSPRYKVAKRGQDVALRCDPISGHVSLFWYQQALGQGPEFLTYFQNEAQLDKSGLPSDRFFAERPEGSVSTLKIQRTQQEDSAVYLCASSRRGGSGTYEQYFGPGTRLTVT.

The V call is TRBV11-2, the J call TRBJ1-5, with unresolved D. With 2 bases removed from V and 2 bases from J, the gap between germline ends came to 7 bases. The CDR3 runs 14 residues. The germline V gene encodes CDR1 SGHAT and CDR2 FQNNGV. The CDR3 DNA follows: TGTGCCAGCAGCTTATCTCTTGGCAATCAGCCCCAGCATTTT. It yields the protein CASSLSLGNQPQHF.

This clone was observed once. The chain is built from TRBV5-1 and TRBJ1-2; D remains unclear. The length of the CDR3 is 14 residues. Germline V gene data show CDR1 as SGHRS and CDR2 as YFSETQ. Trimming pared 2 bases from V and 1 base from J, leaving 9 bases between. The chain's CDR3 is CASSFDTNNYGYTF. The CDR3 region has the DNA TGCGCCAGCAGCTTTGACACGAATAACTATGGCTACACCTTC.

The CDR3 is CASSGGDREPSPLHF. Here the CDR3 DNA reads TGTGCCAGCAGCGGGGGGGACAGGGAGCCCTCACCCCTCCACTTT. This rearrangement joins TRBV9 to TRBJ1-6; 9 bases fit TRBD1. The CDR3 contains 15 residues. The J segment lost 10 bases and the V segment lost 3 bases, leaving 8 bases of the junction unmatched. Germline V gene lookup returns CDR1 SGDLS and CDR2 YYNGEE.

This chain links TRBV5-1 with TRBJ1-2; a possible D gene is TRBD1 (6 bases). The CDR3 runs 16 residues. CDR1 is SGHRS and CDR2 is YFSETQ in the germline V gene. Trimming stripped 0 bases from V and 4 bases from J, with 16 bases between. The CDR3 DNA is TGCGCCAGCAGCTTGGCCGGGGGGCTTAGCTCCTATGGCTACACCTTC. Amino acids: CASSLAGGLSSYGYTF.

Notes on this clone: Compared with germline, one end of the junction differs, possibly owing to a read error. This rearrangement joins TRBV18 to TRBJ2-4; D remains ambiguous. The CDR3 has 11 amino acids. Germline V gene data show CDR1 as KGHSH and CDR2 as LQKENI. CDR3 loop: CASSSKTIQYF. For the CDR3, the DNA is TGTGCCAGCTCAAGTAAAACCATTCAGTACTTC.

The V gene is TRBV11-2, the J gene TRBJ2-7; TRBD2 is a possible D gene (6 bases). Germline CDR1 and CDR2: SGHAT and FQNNGV. This CDR3 spans 15 amino acids. V was pared by 6 bases and J by 0 bases, with 15 bases between. The CDR3: CASRDERVSSYEQYF. The DNA of the CDR3 is TGTGCCAGCAGGGACGAGCGGGTAAGCTCCTACGAGCAGTACTTC.

The chain carries TRBV4-3 and TRBJ1-1, with no clear D. The CDR3 is 16 amino acids. Germline V gives CDR1 LGHNA, CDR2 YSLEER. Trimming shortened V by 0 bases and J by 0 bases, and 11 bases separated the two germline ends. This CDR3 is CASSQESLNLNTEAFF. Here the CDR3 DNA reads TGCGCCAGCAGCCAAGAGAGTCTCAATTTGAACACTGAAGCTTTCTTT.

J is TRBJ2-1 and V is TRBV7-2; 10 bases are shared with TRBD2. The CDR3 has 17 residues. The germline V gene encodes CDR1 SGHTA and CDR2 FQGNSA. With 5 bases clipped from V and 6 bases from J, the junction kept 13 bases outside the gene matches. The CDR3 loop is CASSIVAVKREGNEQFF. CDR3 nucleotide sequence: TGTGCCAGCAGCATTGTCGCGGTAAAGCGGGAGGGCAATGAGCAGTTCTTC.

In this sample, this clone turned up a few times. The V call is TRBV4-1, the J call TRBJ2-7; TRBD1 aligns across 8 bases. Unmatched junction bases numbered 2, after V lost 6 bases and J lost 1 base. Germline V CDR1 and CDR2: MGHRA, YSYEKL. CDR3 length: 13 amino acids. In nucleotides, the CDR3 is TGCGCCAGCAGGAGACAGGGGTCCTACGAGCAGTACTTC. It codes for CASRRQGSYEQYF.

The chain has TRBV25-1 and TRBJ1-2, with unresolved D. Germline-derived CDR1 and CDR2 are MGHDK and SYGVNS. The CDR3 is 11 amino acids. The V and J ends lost 10 bases and 1 base respectively, with 7 bases between them. The CDR3 sequence is CATHGNYGYTF. The DNA for the CDR3 is TGTGCCACCCACGGTAACTATGGCTACACCTTC.

V is TRBV10-3 and J is TRBJ1-6; D might be TRBD1 (6 bases). Germline-derived CDR1 and CDR2 are ENHRY and SYGVKD. The V gene lost 6 bases and the J gene lost 5 bases, with 11 bases spanning the gap. The CDR3 runs to 14 residues. CDR3: CAIRGAGNNSPLHF. The CDR3 DNA reads TGTGCCATCAGGGGGGCGGGGAATAATTCACCCCTCCACTTT.

The chain uses TRBV7-9 and TRBJ1-2; a possible D gene is TRBD1 (5 bases). Deletions cut 1 base from V and 8 bases from J, with 14 bases between. The CDR3 runs 14 residues. Germline V gives CDR1 SEHNR, CDR2 FQNEAQ (reference sequence). CDR3 DNA: TGTGCCAGCAGCTTAGACGGAGGGCGGGGCGGCTACACCTTC. Its translation: CASSLDGGRGGYTF.

The chain combines TRBV29-1 with TRBJ1-2; D unresolved. This CDR3 has 12 amino acids. Germline assignment: CDR1 SQVTM and CDR2 ANQGSEA. V dropped 3 bases and J dropped 4 bases, with 9 bases sitting between them. The CDR3 region has the DNA TGCAGCGTTGATCCGGGGAGCTATGGCTACACCTTC. The encoded protein is CSVDPGSYGYTF.

The table lists this clone with a count of one. Here the CDR3 reads CASSLVGTGDYSPLHF. The CDR3 region has the DNA TGTGCCAGCAGCTTAGTAGGCACAGGGGATTATTCACCCCTCCACTTT. The V and J genes are TRBV7-2 and TRBJ1-6; 7 nucleotides align to TRBD1. CDR3 length: 16 amino acids. J gave up 8 bases and V 1 base, and 8 bases lay outside the gene matches. Per the germline V gene, CDR1 is SGHTA and CDR2 is FQGNSA.

This chain uses TRBV19 with TRBJ2-6, with TRBD2 as a possible D gene (5 bases). Trimming cost V 8 bases and J 3 bases, with 11 bases left between them. CDR3 size: 14 residues. Germline V gives CDR1 LNHDA, CDR2 SQIVND (reference sequence). The CDR3 DNA reads as TGTGCCAGTGGTACCCGGGGTGGGGCCAACGTCCTGACTTTC. It translates to CASGTRGGANVLTF.

The V call is TRBV30, the J call TRBJ2-3, with D unresolved. There are 14 residues in the CDR3. The V end lost 0 bases, the J end lost 4 bases, and 11 bases lay between the germline ends. Germline V gene data show CDR1 as GTSNPN and CDR2 as SVGIG (reference sequence). The CDR3 is CAWSVGPSADTQYF. CDR3 nucleotide sequence: TGTGCCTGGAGTGTAGGGCCTTCGGCAGATACGCAGTATTTT.

The rearrangement links TRBV28 to TRBJ2-3; no clear D. V was trimmed by 7 bases and J by 6 bases, leaving 17 bases between them. The CDR3 is made up of 14 amino acids. The germline gives CDR1 MDHEN, CDR2 SYDVKM. The CDR3 spells CASTRVRESDTQYF. CDR3 nucleotide sequence: TGTGCCAGCACACGAGTCCGCGAGTCCGATACGCAGTATTTT.

A note on this clone: Sequence at one end of the junction differs from germline and may be a read error. The V and J genes are TRBV7-7 and TRBJ2-3; D not resolved. The CDR3 has 14 amino acids. The germline V gene encodes CDR1 SSHAT and CDR2 FNYEAQ (reference sequence). The CDR3 bases are TGTGCTAGCAGCCAGGCAGTCCGCACAGATACGCAGTATTTT. The encoded protein is CASSQAVRTDTQYF.

The V gene is TRBV7-9, the J gene TRBJ2-7; 9 bases align to TRBD2. The CDR3 totals 14 residues. CDR1 SEHNR and CDR2 FQNEAQ come from the germline V gene (reference sequence). The V and J ends lost 8 bases and 5 bases, in that order; junction bases with no gene match: 10. Here the CDR3 reads CASRASGRLHEQYF. CDR3 nucleotides: TGTGCCAGCCGCGCCAGCGGGAGGCTTCACGAGCAGTACTTC. The entire variable domain, with the rest obtained from reference TRBV7-9 and TRBJ2-7, is as follows: DTGVSQNPRHKITKRGQNVTFRCDPISEHNRLYWYRQTLGQGPEFLTYFQNEAQLEKSRLLSDRFSAERPKGSFSTLEIQRTEQGDSAMYLCASRASGRLHEQYFGPGTRLTVT.

CDR3 sequence: CAFGGGVNSPLHF. The CDR3 region has the DNA TGTGCTTTTGGGGGGGGAGTAAATTCACCCCTCCACTTT. The chain employs TRBV28 and TRBJ1-6; possible D gene TRBD1, 5 bases. Germline assignment: CDR1 MDHEN and CDR2 SYDVKM. The CDR3 length is 13 residues.

V is TRBV6-6 and J is TRBJ2-1; TRBD1 is a possible D gene (5 bases). The V gene lost 8 bases and the J gene lost 6 bases, with 11 bases spanning the gap. This CDR3 spans 12 amino acids. Germline CDR1 is MNHNY and CDR2 is SVGAGI (reference sequence). Here the CDR3 DNA reads TGTGCCAGCCAAGGGGCTGGCAATGAGCAGTTCTTC. Its translation is CASQGAGNEQFF.

The V and J genes are TRBV9 and TRBJ2-2, with D possibly being TRBD1 or TRBD2 (5 bases each). This CDR3 is 15 amino acids long. Trimming took off 1 base at V and 4 bases at J, with 11 bases between the two ends. The germline V gene has CDR1 SGDLS and CDR2 YYNGEE. This CDR3 is CASSVWDRTTGELFF. In DNA, the CDR3 is TGTGCCAGCAGCGTATGGGACCGAACCACCGGGGAGCTGTTTTTT.

This chain connects TRBV6-5 to TRBJ2-7; 7 bases are a match to TRBD1. V gave up 5 bases and J gave up 0 bases; unmatched junction bases: 4. Germline V gives CDR1 MNHEY, CDR2 SVGAGI. The CDR3 contains 14 residues. In DNA, the CDR3 is TGTGCCAGCAGTGAGGACAGGTTCTCCTACGAGCAGTACTTC. Translating gives CASSEDRFSYEQYF.

Comment on this clone: Other nucleotide sequences from this sample produce the same CDR3. The chain's CDR3 is CASSSDIPEQYF. CDR3 DNA sequence: TGTGCCAGCAGTTCTGACATCCCCGAGCAGTACTTC. The rearrangement links TRBV6-6 to TRBJ2-7, with no clear D. The CDR3 contains 12 residues. Germline CDR1 and CDR2: MNHNY and SVGAGI (reference sequence). Trimming pared 4 bases from V and 6 bases from J, leaving 10 bases between.